This passage covers 23 T cell receptor beta chains from one sample sequenced in a study of cytomegalovirus exposure and HLA in healthy donors. PCR was performed using 60 Vbeta and 13 Jbeta primers. TCRdb's table, derived via immunoSEQ multiplex PCR, lists solely in-frame clones and lacks some. This sample has a few hundred thousand clones, with about 80% found just once. The sample was PBMCs. These receptor sequences come from a girl aged 10 to 17 in good health and CMV-seronegative.

The rearrangement joins TRBV7-9 to TRBJ2-5; possibly TRBD1 for D (6 bases). The CDR3 consists of 14 residues. Germline CDR1 is SEHNR and CDR2 is FQNEAQ (reference sequence). V was pared by 5 bases and J by 2 bases, with 12 bases between. This CDR3 reads CASSPQGTQETQYF. CDR3 nucleotides: TGTGCCAGCAGCCCACAGGGAACGCAAGAGACCCAGTACTTC. Full variable domain (rest looked up from reference TRBV7-9 and TRBJ2-5): DTGVSQNPRHKITKRGQNVTFRCDPISEHNRLYWYRQTLGQGPEFLTYFQNEAQLEKSRLLSDRFSAERPKGSFSTLEIQRTEQGDSAMYLCASSPQGTQETQYFGPGTRLLVL.

On this clone: The same CDR3 also results from other DNA sequences found in this sample. The chain joins TRBV2 to TRBJ2-2; 12 positions agree with TRBD1. Per germline, CDR1 SNHLY and CDR2 FYNNEI. With V trimmed by 8 bases and J by 6 bases, 1 base remained unmatched. CDR3 length: 13 residues. The CDR3 region has the DNA TGTGCCAGCCGGGACAGGGGGCCCGGGGAGCTGTTTTTT. Translation gives CASRDRGPGELFF. The full variable domain, rest sourced from reference TRBV2 and TRBJ2-2, is EPEVTQTPSHQVTQMGQEVILRCVPISNHLYFYWYRQILGQKVEFLVSFYNNEISEKSEIFDDQFSVERPDGSNFTLKIRSTKLEDSAMYFCASRDRGPGELFFGEGSRLTVL.

In this sample, this clone turned up a few times. The rearrangement joins TRBV6-6 to TRBJ2-7, with 9 nucleotides matching TRBD1. J lost 6 bases, V lost 6 bases, and 9 bases had no gene match. CDR1 is MNHNY and CDR2 is SVGAGI in the germline V gene (reference sequence). The CDR3 is made up of 14 amino acids. Here the CDR3 reads CASRPGTGWGEQYF. CDR3 sequence (DNA): TGTGCCAGCAGACCCGGGACAGGGTGGGGCGAGCAGTACTTC.

The rearrangement links TRBV11-2 to TRBJ1-2; D remains ambiguous. Germline V gene data show CDR1 as SGHAT and CDR2 as FQNNGV. This CDR3 spans 16 amino acids. Trimming left V 1 base short and J 6 bases short, with 18 bases between. This CDR3 reads CASSLAGRAHRNGYTF. In nucleotides, the CDR3 is TGTGCCAGCAGCTTAGCTGGGAGAGCCCATAGGAATGGCTACACCTTC.

This chain joins TRBV2 and TRBJ1-5; unclear D gene. Per germline, CDR1 SNHLY and CDR2 FYNNEI. This CDR3 is 16 amino acids long. Trimming removed 6 bases at V and 2 bases at J, with 17 bases between. The CDR3 nucleotides read TGTGCCAGCAGGATCGAACGATACGGGGGCAATCAGCCCCAGCATTTT. Amino acids: CASRIERYGGNQPQHF.

This clone was observed a handful of times. The V call is TRBV5-1, the J call TRBJ2-7; 8 bases are shared with TRBD1. The CDR3 extends over 15 amino acids. CDR1 is SGHRS and CDR2 is YFSETQ in the germline V gene. The V gene end was trimmed by 3 bases and the J gene end by 4 bases; junction bases not matched to a gene: 9. CDR3 amino acids: CASSSSGTGIYEQYF. The CDR3 nucleotides are TGCGCCAGCAGCTCCTCCGGGACAGGAATTTACGAGCAGTACTTC. Full variable domain (missing parts from reference TRBV5-1 and TRBJ2-7): KAGVTQTPRYLIKTRGQQVTLSCSPISGHRSVSWYQQTPGQGLQFLFEYFSETQRNKGNFPGRFSGRQFSNSRSEMNVSTLELGDSALYLCASSSSGTGIYEQYFGPGTRLTVT.

The genes are TRBV7-2 and TRBJ1-2, with no clear D. The CDR3 consists of 14 residues. Trimming took 5 bases from V and 6 from J, leaving 16 bases between them. Per germline, CDR1 SGHTA and CDR2 FQGNSA. CDR3 protein: CASSLEAGIHGYTF. CDR3 coding DNA: TGTGCCAGCAGCCTCGAAGCGGGGATACATGGCTACACCTTC.

This clone appeared once. The CDR3 bases are TGTGCCAGCAGCAAAACCGGGACAGGGCCTAGACGAGGTGAAAAACTGTTTTTT. Translated, it gives CASSKTGTGPRRGEKLFF. V and J are TRBV14 and TRBJ1-4; 9 positions agree with TRBD1. The V segment lost 5 bases and the J segment 7 bases; nucleotides outside the gene matches: 17. This CDR3 is built from 18 residues. CDR1 and CDR2 from the germline V gene are SGHDN and FVKESK. The full variable domain, its missing parts supplied by reference TRBV14 and TRBJ1-4, is EAGVTQFPSHSVIEKGQTVTLRCDPISGHDNLYWYRRVMGKEIKFLLHFVKESKQDESGMPNNRFLAERTGGTYSTLKVQPAELEDSGVYFCASSKTGTGPRRGEKLFFGSGTQLSVL.

The V and J genes are TRBV9 and TRBJ2-7, with D tentatively TRBD1 (5 bases). This CDR3 has 15 residues. The V end lost 0 bases, the J end lost 0 bases, and 10 bases lay between the germline ends. Per the germline V gene, CDR1 is SGDLS and CDR2 is YYNGEE. The CDR3 bases are TGTGCCAGCAGCGTAGGGACAACCAGCTCCTACGAGCAGTACTTC. This translates into CASSVGTTSSYEQYF. Filled out from reference TRBV9 and TRBJ2-7, the complete variable domain reads DSGVTQTPKHLITATGQRVTLRCSPRSGDLSVYWYQQSLDQGLQFLIQYYNGEERAKGNILERFSAQQFPDLHSELNLSSLELGDSALYFCASSVGTTSSYEQYFGPGTRLTVT.

The chain has TRBV18 and TRBJ1-3; TRBD1 matches 11 bases. Germline-derived CDR1 and CDR2 are KGHSH and LQKENI. This CDR3 has 17 amino acids. V shed 6 bases and J 2 bases; nucleotides not matched to a gene: 9. The CDR3 DNA sequence: TGTGCCAGCTCGCTGAGGTCGGACAGGGGGCCTGGAAACACCATATATTTT. It codes for CASSLRSDRGPGNTIYF.

V is TRBV15 and J is TRBJ1-5; tentative D call: TRBD1 (6 bases). The ends were cut back, 1 base at V and 5 bases at J, with 12 bases in the middle. The CDR3 length is 15 residues. Per the germline V gene, CDR1 is LNHNV and CDR2 is YYDKDF (reference sequence). CDR3 in DNA: TGTGCCACCAGCAGAGGACAGGTTCGGGATCAGCCCCAGCATTTT. Encoded protein: CATSRGQVRDQPQHF.

This chain joins TRBV11-1 and TRBJ2-7; possibly TRBD2 for D (6 bases). CDR3 length: 16 amino acids. V was cut by 5 bases and J by 1 base, with 18 bases left in between. Germline V CDR1 and CDR2: SGHAT, FQDESV (reference sequence). The CDR3: CASSVNGGMSSYEQYF. For the CDR3, the DNA is TGTGCCAGCAGCGTAAACGGGGGAATGAGTTCCTACGAGCAGTACTTC.

The chain couples TRBV6-5 to TRBJ1-2; 9 bases are shared with TRBD1. V dropped 2 bases and J dropped 7; count of bases not matched to a gene: 8. Germline loops: CDR1 MNHEY, CDR2 SVGAGI. This CDR3 is built from 15 residues. The CDR3: CASSYVNRGLLGYTF. The CDR3 nucleotides are TGTGCCAGCAGTTACGTAAACAGGGGGCTCCTTGGCTACACCTTC.

This rearrangement joins TRBV19 to TRBJ1-3, with D perhaps TRBD1 (6 bases). Trimming pared 6 bases from V and 4 bases from J, leaving 13 bases between. Germline CDR1 LNHDA, CDR2 SQIVND (reference sequence). This CDR3 has 14 amino acids. CDR3 region: CASSRDIEGNTIYF. As DNA, the CDR3 is TGTGCCAGTAGCCGGGACATCGAGGGAAACACCATATATTTT.

V and J are TRBV27 and TRBJ2-7, with 9 bases matching TRBD1. J was trimmed by 3 bases and V by 0 bases; bases with no gene match: 6. Looked up from germline, CDR1 is MNHEY and CDR2 is SMNVEV (reference sequence). The CDR3 runs to 16 residues. CDR3 amino acids: CASSLSQGARFYEQYF. The CDR3 DNA is TGTGCCAGCAGTTTATCACAGGGGGCTCGCTTCTACGAGCAGTACTTC.

The chain combines TRBV27 with TRBJ2-1; D not certain. Trimming stripped 6 bases from V and 0 bases from J, with 12 bases between. Per germline, CDR1 MNHEY and CDR2 SMNVEV (reference sequence). This CDR3 has 15 residues. The CDR3 protein is CASRVSHSSYNEQFF. The DNA for the CDR3 is TGTGCCAGCAGGGTTAGTCACAGCTCCTACAATGAGCAGTTCTTC.

In this sample, this clone turned up a few times. The chain employs TRBV5-1 and TRBJ2-3; the D gene is possibly TRBD2 (5 bases). CDR3 length equals 17 residues. The V end was cut by 2 bases, the J end by 6 bases, with 22 bases between. Germline loops: CDR1 SGHRS, CDR2 YFSETQ. The CDR3 DNA reads TGCGCCAGCAGCTTACCGGGATTAGCGTTGAGAGGGGATACGCAGTATTTT. This gives the protein CASSLPGLALRGDTQYF.

The rearrangement joins TRBV5-1 to TRBJ2-7, with a weak D call TRBD2 (5 bases). Germline V gene data show CDR1 as SGHRS and CDR2 as YFSETQ. Trimming removed 1 base from V and 5 bases from J, with 13 bases in between. This CDR3 is built from 14 residues. The CDR3 coding sequence is TGCGCCAGCAGCTTGACAGTTGACTACGACGAGCAGTACTTC. Its protein is CASSLTVDYDEQYF.

The chain is built from TRBV6-5 and TRBJ2-3; unclear D gene. The CDR3 loop spans 15 amino acids. The V and J ends lost 0 bases and 5 bases respectively, with 12 bases between them. Germline assignment: CDR1 MNHEY and CDR2 SVGAGI. The CDR3 nucleotides read TGTGCCAGCAGTTACTCGGTGCTAGTTCGAGATACGCAGTATTTT. Encoded protein: CASSYSVLVRDTQYF.

CDR3 sequence: CASSTPPYGGVADTQYF. CDR3 nucleotide sequence: TGTGCCAGCAGTACCCCCCCGTACGGGGGGGTGGCAGATACGCAGTATTTT. The chain links TRBV27 to TRBJ2-3; 8 bases are a match to TRBD2. V trimming: 5 bases; J trimming: 4 bases; junction bases outside the gene matches: 14. The CDR3 extends over 17 amino acids. Germline CDR1 MNHEY, CDR2 SMNVEV (reference sequence).

Written as DNA, the CDR3 is TGTGCCAGCAGCCTGGGGGGTCAAGAGACCCAGTACTTC. Its translation is CASSLGGQETQYF. This chain links TRBV7-3 with TRBJ2-5; perhaps TRBD2 as D (6 bases). V dropped 5 bases and J dropped 2 bases, with 9 bases sitting between them. Per germline, CDR1 SGHTA and CDR2 FQGTGA. The CDR3 length is 13 residues. Based on the CDR3 plus reference TRBV7-3 and TRBJ2-5, the full variable domain is GAGVSQTPSNKVTEKGKYVELRCDPISGHTALYWYRQSLGQGPEFLIYFQGTGAADDSGLPNDRFFAVRPEGSVSTLKIQRTERGDSAVYLCASSLGGQETQYFGPGTRLLVL.

Notes on this clone: Additional DNA sequences in this sample encode the identical CDR3. This chain links TRBV20-1 with TRBJ2-7, with D hard to call. Germline loops: CDR1 DFQATT, CDR2 SNEGSKA (reference sequence). The CDR3 covers 11 residues. The V end lost 1 base, the J end lost 6 bases, and 7 bases lay between the germline ends. The CDR3, as DNA: TGCAGTGCTAGAGCAGGTAGCGAGCAGTACTTC. Amino acid sequence: CSARAGSEQYF.

The chain is built from TRBV14 and TRBJ2-7, with 8 bases fitting TRBD2. This CDR3 region has 16 residues. Per the germline V gene, CDR1 is SGHDN and CDR2 is FVKESK. The J segment lost 1 base and the V segment lost 5 bases, leaving 10 bases of the junction unmatched. The CDR3 loop reads CASSGRGGLLSYEQYF. In nucleotides, the CDR3 is TGTGCCAGCAGCGGCCGGGGGGGGCTCTTGTCCTACGAGCAGTACTTC.